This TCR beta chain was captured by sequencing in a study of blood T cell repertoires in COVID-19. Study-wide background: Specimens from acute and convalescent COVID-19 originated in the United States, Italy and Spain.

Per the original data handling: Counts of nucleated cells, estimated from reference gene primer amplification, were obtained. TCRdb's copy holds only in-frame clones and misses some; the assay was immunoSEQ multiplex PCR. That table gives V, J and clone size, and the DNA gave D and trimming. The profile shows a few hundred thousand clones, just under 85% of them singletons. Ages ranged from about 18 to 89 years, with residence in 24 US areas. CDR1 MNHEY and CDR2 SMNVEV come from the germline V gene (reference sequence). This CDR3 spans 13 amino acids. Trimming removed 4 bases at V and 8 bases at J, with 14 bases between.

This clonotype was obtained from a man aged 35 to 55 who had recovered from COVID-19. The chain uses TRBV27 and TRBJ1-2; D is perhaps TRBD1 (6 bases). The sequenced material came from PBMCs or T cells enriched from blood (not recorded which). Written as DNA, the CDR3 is TGTGCCAGCAGTTCCAGGGGAATCGACGGCTACACCTTC. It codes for CASSSRGIDGYTF.